This entry describes one T cell receptor (beta chain). MiXCR, run by TCRdb on the 5' RACE reads, gives a single entry per CDR3 protein. The repertoire holds fewer than 50,000 distinct CDR3 sequences, with 8% to 11% as singletons. This record belongs to a study of spatial heterogeneity in lung cancer. Germline trimming cut 1 base from V and 8 bases from J; bases unmatched to any gene: 16. This CDR3 has 18 residues. Germline CDR1 is WNHNN and CDR2 is SYGVQD (reference sequence). Time point here: blood at routine non-recurrence follow-up after resection. The chain joins TRBV10-1 to TRBJ2-1; 8 bases are shared with TRBD2. The sequence came from a female donor with early-stage non-small cell lung cancer. This specimen consisted of PBMCs, obtained at follow-up. The CDR3 nucleotides read TGCGCCAGCAGTGAGTTTCGGGGGGGGGTCGAAGGATCGCATGAGCAGTTCTTC. This sequence encodes CASSEFRGGVEGSHEQFF.